This T cell receptor (beta chain) comes out of a study of beta chain features in type 1 diabetes. Study-level points and caveats: Shorter TCRB CDR3s, moderately but significantly so, were found in Type 1 diabetes patients in all four CD4+ subsets.

Expressed TCRB transcripts were sequenced because the entire RNA isolate underwent reverse transcription. Measured with immunoSEQ multiplex PCR; TCRdb has only the in-frame clones, and not every one. The sample carries about 230,000 clones, roughly 16% recorded once. The CDR3 has 17 residues. CDR1 is MDHEN and CDR2 is SYDVKM in the germline V gene. Trimming left V 1 base short and J 4 bases short, with 17 bases between. This clone was seen a handful of times. Its cognate antigen is unknown. The TCR comes from a man between 25 and 39 years old with type 1 diabetes. The genes are TRBV28 and TRBJ2-1; D not resolved. Material: naive CD4+ T cells from blood. CDR3 sequence (DNA): TGTGCCAGCAGTTTATCGAGGACCAGACCACGGTACAATGAGCAGTTCTTC. This codes for CASSLSRTRPRYNEQFF.